The present T cell receptor (beta chain) was sequenced within a study of blood T cells in healthy people across ages (dated by TCRdb to 2015 to 2017). Looking at the study overall: In model experiments, template switching captured about one uniquely barcoded TCR beta cDNA molecule for every two T cells. Using deep sequencing normalized with unique cDNA molecular identifiers, the study measured how TCR beta repertoire diversity changes with age. The donors were divided into four age groups: young (average roughly 15 years), middle-aged (roughly 42), aged (about 60) and long-lived (about 84). To avoid experimental bias, donors of different ages were spread randomly across the sequencing lanes. The study analyzed two additional independent replicas of 1 million unique cDNA reads from the same blood draw for two donors, one aged 18 to 30 and one aged 80 or older.

Donors were 30 to 45 systemically healthy Caucasian individuals from Russia aged about 6 to 100 years. Ten milliliters of peripheral blood were drawn from each donor into EDTA-treated Vacutainer tubes. PBMCs were isolated by Ficoll-Paque density-gradient centrifugation, with at least 7 million obtained per sample. Trizol reagent was used to extract total RNA from PBMCs, with at least 5.5 micrograms per sample. For every donor, an aliquot of PBMCs went through flow cytometry to measure the percentages of naive CD45RAhigh/CD27high T cells. This clonotype showed up just a few times. Its recognized antigen is unknown. The input lacks base qualities; no much larger clone sits a single base away. The research as a whole found: Observed TCR beta diversity per million T cells fell roughly linearly with age, and a significant reduction was already apparent by age roughly 40. Bulk unsorted PBMC profiling prevented conclusive comparison of naive and antigen-experienced compartments. Total diversity estimates from one million sequenced T cells were considered lower bounds and underestimates. Donor CMV infection status was unknown, potentially confounding age-related changes in expanded clonotypes. The long-lived group showed more naive CD4+ T cells, fewer expanded clones and increased TCR diversity than the aged group, suggesting age selection. There was a strong correlation between observed TCR beta diversity and the percentage of naive T cells measured by flow cytometry.

Relative to germline, V is 1 base shorter and J is 13 bases shorter, with 16 bases between their ends. Inclusive of the bounding cysteine and phenylalanine, the CDR3 is 13 residues long. The only DNA kept is the CDR3, 39 bases in frame from the first base. The germline V gene encodes CDR1 LGHNT and CDR2 FRNRAP. Libraries were built with 5' RACE. Sequenced on an Illumina HiSeq 2500. A second PCR of 7 to 11 cycles was run with a J-beta primer mix and a sample-barcoded 5' primer. A template-switch 5' adaptor carrying 12 random nucleotides introduced a unique molecular identifier onto each TCR beta cDNA molecule. Each sample yielded at least 3 million CDR3-containing paired-end reads. First-strand cDNA synthesis was performed from all RNA using the Mint cDNA synthesis kit, with priming by a TRBC-specific oligonucleotide. After uracil-DNA glycosylase treatment, a first 18-cycle PCR used universal primers M1SS and BC2_uni_R on all cDNA. The published analysis was carried out like this. Each sample was normalized by randomly selecting 1 million high-quality reads, each carrying a distinct molecular identifier. Instead of being binned into consensus sequences, reads with shared molecular identifiers were discarded. MiTCR, with a Q25 quality threshold and the strictest error-elimination algorithm, was used for CDR3 identification, clonotype clustering and error correction. A nonparametric unseen species model using Euler transformation provided a lower-bound estimate of total TCR beta diversity. Using fastp at Q25 and MiXCR, TCRdb reprocessed the public reads and kept productive beta chains. Rows with one shared CDR3 protein collapse into an entry with the most common genes and DNA. These V and J calls rely on TCRdb rather than the paper's analysis. The table for this sample lists roughly 1.5 million distinct CDR3 sequences; approximately 43% of them were counted only once. Jointly, the top ten make up about 4.1% of the sample.

The rearranged chain carries TRBV12-5 and TRBJ1-2; a confident D gene designation cannot be given. The sequencing sample was made of blood. This clonotype was obtained from a woman under 30 in good health. This receptor has the CDR3 CASGLDPTILGTF. The nucleotides are TGTGCTAGTGGTTTGGACCCGACGATTCTAGGCACCTTC.